Listed here are 5 T cell receptor beta chains from one sample, sequenced in a study of TIL therapy for anti-PD-1-resistant metastatic lung cancer. The immunoSEQ assay was v3. Data came from immunoSEQ multiplex PCR; TCRdb stores just in-frame clones and leaves some out. The sample contains around 50,000 clones, roughly 70% of which appear only once. As for time point: pre-treatment sample, taken before nivolumab and TIL therapy. Here the sequenced sample was blood, taken at baseline. The source of these receptors is a person between 25 and 80 years old with non-small cell lung cancer.

The chain joins TRBV2 to TRBJ2-1; D remains unclear. The CDR3 extends over 12 amino acids. Per the germline V gene, CDR1 is SNHLY and CDR2 is FYNNEI. V lost 8 bases, J lost 9 bases, and 14 bases lay in between. CDR3 sequence reads: CASFPRVREQFF. In DNA form, the CDR3 reads TGTGCCAGCTTCCCTCGGGTCCGTGAGCAGTTCTTC.

This clone was seen just once. CDR3 nucleotide sequence: TGTGCCAGCAGCTTGACAGTCGATAGCTCTGGAAACACCATATATTTT. Protein sequence: CASSLTVDSSGNTIYF. The V and J genes are TRBV11-1 and TRBJ1-3; perhaps TRBD1 as D (5 bases). CDR1 is SGHAT and CDR2 is FQDESV in the germline V gene (reference sequence). With 3 bases removed from V and 0 bases from J, the gap between germline ends came to 12 bases. This CDR3 has 16 residues.

V usage is TRBV7-2 and J usage is TRBJ1-2; 8 nucleotides align to TRBD1. Germline values: CDR1 SGHTA, CDR2 FQGNSA. This CDR3 spans 15 amino acids. The V gene end was trimmed by 5 bases and the J gene end by 1 base; junction bases not matched to a gene: 6. The CDR3 nucleotides are TGTGCCAGCAGCCAAGGACAGGGAGGTAACTATGGCTACACCTTC. Encoded protein: CASSQGQGGNYGYTF.

The J gene is TRBJ1-5, the V gene TRBV5-6, with D maybe TRBD1 (5 bases). The CDR3 extends over 17 amino acids. The germline V gene encodes CDR1 SGHDT and CDR2 YYEEEE. The V gene lost 2 bases and the J gene lost 4 bases, with 19 bases spanning the gap. CDR3 coding DNA: TGTGCCAGCAGCTTCTATACAGCGGTATGGGGGAATCAGCCCCAGCATTTT. It yields the protein CASSFYTAVWGNQPQHF.

V gene TRBV2 combines with J gene TRBJ1-2, with TRBD1 matching 9 bases. Trimming cost V 6 bases and J 1 base; bases outside gene matches: 6. CDR1 SNHLY and CDR2 FYNNEI come from the germline V gene. The CDR3 has 15 residues. The CDR3 DNA sequence: TGTGCCAGCAGCACCACGGGACAGGGTAACTATGGCTACACCTTC. This sequence encodes CASSTTGQGNYGYTF.